This T cell receptor beta chain was obtained from a study of cytomegalovirus exposure and HLA in healthy donors. Study-wide findings and caveats: Whilst most TCR sequences proved rare, a subset of public TCRs occurred across many donors. Several of the most significant clusters appeared linked to common viral pathogens, based on a later analysis. Listed as cytomegalovirus-associated were 164 TCR beta chains.

About this clone: The antigen is undetermined.

The CDR3 sequence is 17 residues long. The V segment lost 6 bases and the J segment 7 bases; nucleotides outside the gene matches: 15. Germline V CDR1 and CDR2: MGHRA, YSYEKL. PCR was performed using 60 Vbeta and 13 Jbeta primers. Assay: immunoSEQ multiplex PCR; the TCRdb copy retains only in-frame clones and omits some. The data contain roughly 190,000 clones, 78% of them singletons. The source of this sequence is a female donor in good health and CMV-seronegative. J is TRBJ2-2 and V is TRBV4-1; 9 nucleotides line up with TRBD2. Material for sequencing was PBMCs. CDR3 sequence reads: CASSLRASSGMGGELFF. For the CDR3, the DNA is TGCGCCAGCAGTCTAAGAGCGTCTAGCGGGATGGGCGGGGAGCTGTTTTTT.